The 30 T cell receptor beta chains in this list originate from one sample, sequenced in a study of blood T cell repertoires in COVID-19. Repertoires were generated with immunoSEQ multiplex PCR, while TCRdb's copy carries only in-frame clones and drops some. The sample records some 50,000 clones, around 80% being singletons. The source material was peripheral blood. These receptors all come from a man between 65 and 80 years old with acute or convalescent COVID-19.

This clone was observed once. This chain uses TRBV19 with TRBJ2-5; D call uncertain. The CDR3 runs 10 residues. CDR1 and CDR2 from the germline V gene are LNHDA and SQIVND (reference sequence). Trimming took off 9 bases at V and 2 bases at J, with 4 bases between the two ends. The CDR3 is CASGQETQYF. CDR3 in DNA: TGTGCCAGCGGGCAAGAGACCCAGTACTTC.

The chain recombines TRBV7-8 with TRBJ1-1, with 7 bases lining up with TRBD1. Germline V lookup: CDR1 SGHVS, CDR2 FQNEAQ. The CDR3 runs to 14 residues. Unmatched junction bases numbered 7, after V lost 5 bases and J lost 4 bases. CDR3 nucleotide sequence: TGTGCCAGCAGCCCCAGGGGGAGAGGCACTGAAGCTTTCTTT. Its translation: CASSPRGRGTEAFF.

The chain uses TRBV5-4 and TRBJ1-1; D is possibly TRBD1 (6 bases). Trimming removed 5 bases at V and 1 base at J, with 15 bases between. Germline CDR1 reads SGHNT; CDR2 reads YYREEE (reference sequence). The CDR3 covers 15 residues. The CDR3 DNA reads TGTGCCAGCAGTACTAGGACAGTAGGGAACACTGAAGCTTTCTTT. Translation gives CASSTRTVGNTEAFF.

The rearrangement uses TRBV18 and TRBJ2-7, with TRBD1 matching over 7 bases. The CDR3 length is 15 residues. Germline V gene sequence: CDR1 KGHSH, CDR2 LQKENI. V gave up 3 bases and J gave up 2 bases; unmatched junction bases: 7. CDR3 protein: CASSPSTGNPYEQYF. The CDR3 nucleotides are TGTGCCAGCTCACCGTCGACAGGGAACCCCTACGAGCAGTACTTC.

The chain uses TRBV19 and TRBJ2-7, with a weak D call TRBD2 (5 bases). Germline V lookup: CDR1 LNHDA, CDR2 SQIVND (reference sequence). Trimming cost V 3 bases and J 7 bases, with 16 bases left between them. The CDR3 length is 14 residues. Here the CDR3 reads CASSITGLPREQYF. The CDR3 DNA sequence: TGTGCCAGTAGTATTACCGGACTTCCGAGGGAGCAGTACTTC.

The chain joins TRBV5-4 to TRBJ1-1; D remains ambiguous. Trimming pared 6 bases from V and 1 base from J, leaving 13 bases between. The germline gives CDR1 SGHNT, CDR2 YYREEE (reference sequence). The CDR3 is 14 amino acids. The CDR3 DNA follows: TGTGCCAGCACCCGAGGAGGTCGGAACACTGAAGCTTTCTTT. It translates to CASTRGGRNTEAFF.

This clone was recorded only once. The chain carries TRBV6-5 and TRBJ1-2, with D perhaps TRBD1 (6 bases). In germline, CDR1 is MNHEY, CDR2 SVGAGI. The CDR3 is made up of 13 amino acids. V lost 10 bases to trimming and J lost 4 bases, with 16 bases between them. Here the CDR3 reads CATLRGGSYGYTF. The CDR3 DNA is TGTGCCACCCTAAGGGGGGGGAGCTATGGCTACACCTTC.

The chain has TRBV5-4 and TRBJ2-5; D is possibly TRBD2 (7 bases). The germline V and J ends were trimmed by 4 bases and 6 bases, with 13 bases remaining between them. The CDR3 consists of 13 residues. CDR1 is SGHNT, CDR2 YYREEE, per germline (reference sequence). The CDR3 DNA reads TGTGCCAGCAGCGGGGGGAGGGGGAAGACCCAGTACTTC. Translated: CASSGGRGKTQYF.

V usage is TRBV6-6 and J usage is TRBJ1-1; D ambiguous. Germline lookup yields CDR1 MNHNY and CDR2 SVGAGI (reference sequence). This CDR3 spans 13 amino acids. Trimming left V 6 bases short and J 0 bases short, with 8 bases between. CDR3 sequence: CASRGGMNTEAFF. The CDR3 DNA reads as TGTGCCAGCAGAGGAGGGATGAACACTGAAGCTTTCTTT.

The rearrangement links TRBV29-1 to TRBJ1-1; D is possibly TRBD1 (6 bases). The CDR3 is 12 amino acids. Trimming took 6 bases from V and 0 from J, leaving 8 bases between them. The germline V gene encodes CDR1 SQVTM and CDR2 ANQGSEA. CDR3 sequence (DNA): TGCAGCGTGGGACACATGAACACTGAAGCTTTCTTT. Its protein is CSVGHMNTEAFF.

The chain links TRBV5-1 to TRBJ2-5; TRBD2 is a possible D gene (6 bases). The CDR3 is 15 amino acids. CDR1 and CDR2 from the germline V gene are SGHRS and YFSETQ. V lost 0 bases, J lost 5 bases, and 14 bases lay in between. As DNA, the CDR3 is TGCGCCAGCAGCTTGGACTCGGGGAGCGGGGAGACCCAGTACTTC. It encodes CASSLDSGSGETQYF.

This chain uses TRBV7-3 with TRBJ1-1; D gene ambiguous. The CDR3 sequence is 13 residues long. V shed 4 bases and J shed 1 base, with 7 bases lying between them. Looked up from germline, CDR1 is SGHTA and CDR2 is FQGTGA. The CDR3 bases are TGTGCCAGCAGCTACACCAAGAACACTGAAGCTTTCTTT. Its protein is CASSYTKNTEAFF.

V is TRBV11-3 and J is TRBJ2-1, with a tentative D call TRBD1 (5 bases). Germline lookup yields CDR1 SGHNT and CDR2 YENEEA. With 1 base removed from V and 10 bases from J, the gap between germline ends came to 5 bases. The CDR3 spans 11 residues. This CDR3 is CASSLAGEQFF. Written as DNA, the CDR3 is TGTGCCAGCAGCTTAGCAGGGGAGCAGTTCTTC.

This clone was recorded once. The chain recombines TRBV28 with TRBJ2-4, with a possible D match to TRBD2 (5 bases). V was trimmed by 6 bases and J by 6 bases, leaving 18 bases between them. There are 15 residues in the CDR3. The germline CDR1 and CDR2 sequences are MDHEN and SYDVKM. CDR3 region: CASSLLAGGGNIQYF. The CDR3 coding sequence is TGTGCCAGCAGCCTCCTCGCGGGTGGAGGAAACATTCAGTACTTC.

This clone was detected only a few times. The chain carries TRBV7-2 and TRBJ1-5, with TRBD1 matching over 10 bases. V shed 4 bases, J shed 6 bases, and the junction held 6 bases outside the gene matches. In germline, CDR1 is SGHTA, CDR2 FQGNSA. The CDR3 extends over 15 amino acids. The CDR3 coding sequence is TGTGCCAGCAGCTGGACAGGGGGTTGGGGTCAGCCCCAGCATTTT. This encodes CASSWTGGWGQPQHF.

This chain connects TRBV27 to TRBJ2-7, with 12 bases fitting TRBD2. Trimming cost V 6 bases and J 6 bases; bases outside gene matches: 12. This CDR3 region has 16 residues. CDR1 is MNHEY and CDR2 is SMNVEV in the germline V gene (reference sequence). The CDR3 loop is CASSPTLAGGRIEQYF. The CDR3 DNA reads TGTGCCAGCAGCCCAACACTAGCGGGAGGACGAATCGAGCAGTACTTC.

This clone appeared a single time. The chain couples TRBV5-1 to TRBJ2-1; possible D gene TRBD2, 5 bases. The CDR3 loop spans 14 amino acids. Per germline, CDR1 SGHRS and CDR2 YFSETQ. Trimming took off 4 bases at V and 4 bases at J, with 12 bases between the two ends. CDR3 DNA sequence: TGCGCCAGCAGCACGGGGTCGGGGTACAATGAGCAGTTCTTC. Residues: CASSTGSGYNEQFF.

This sequence joins TRBV5-4 and TRBJ2-7, with D tentatively TRBD1 (7 bases). This CDR3 has 14 amino acids. V was shortened by 1 base and J by 5 bases, with 13 bases between the two germline ends. Germline CDR1 reads SGHNT; CDR2 reads YYREEE (reference sequence). The CDR3 sequence: CASSLPGGKDEQYF. In nucleotides, the CDR3 is TGTGCCAGCAGCTTGCCAGGGGGGAAAGACGAGCAGTACTTC. The full variable domain, completed using reference TRBV5-4 and TRBJ2-7, is ETGVTQSPTHLIKTRGQQVTLRCSSQSGHNTVSWYQQALGQGPQFIFQYYREEENGRGNFPPRFSGLQFPNYSSELNVNALELDDSALYLCASSLPGGKDEQYFGPGTRLTVT.

Here the CDR3 DNA reads TGTGCCAGCTCGACAGGGAAGAGAAGCTACACCTTC. Its protein product is CASSTGKRSYTF. This chain joins TRBV28 and TRBJ1-2; TRBD1 aligns across 7 bases. The CDR3 covers 12 residues. The J segment lost 9 bases and the V segment lost 8 bases, leaving 9 bases of the junction unmatched. Germline lookup yields CDR1 MDHEN and CDR2 SYDVKM.

The chain links TRBV4-3 to TRBJ1-3; D remains unclear. The germline V and J ends were trimmed by 0 bases and 4 bases, with 10 bases remaining between them. The CDR3 has 15 amino acids. In germline, CDR1 is LGHNA, CDR2 YSLEER. The CDR3 sequence is CASSQEATGGNTIYF. The CDR3 region has the DNA TGCGCCAGCAGCCAAGAAGCAACGGGGGGAAACACCATATATTTT.

This CDR3 is CASSQTGINYGYTF. DNA for the CDR3: TGTGCCAGTAGTCAGACCGGGATTAACTATGGCTACACCTTC. The chain recombines TRBV19 with TRBJ1-2; D is uncertain. Germline loops: CDR1 LNHDA, CDR2 SQIVND (reference sequence). CDR3 length: 14 residues. Trimming cost V 5 bases and J 1 base, with 11 bases left between them.

The chain uses TRBV4-3 and TRBJ1-1; D remains ambiguous. The V gene's germline CDR1 is LGHNA and CDR2 YSLEER. Trimming took 4 bases from V and 1 from J, leaving 10 bases between them. This CDR3 comprises 14 residues. In DNA form, the CDR3 reads TGCGCCAGCAGCCTCTGGGCTGAGAACACTGAAGCTTTCTTT. Translated, it gives CASSLWAENTEAFF.

This clone has just one count. The V gene is TRBV7-2, the J gene TRBJ2-7, with a possible D match to TRBD2 (6 bases). CDR3 length: 15 residues. The germline CDR1 and CDR2 sequences are SGHTA and FQGNSA. Deletions cut 1 base from V and 3 bases from J, with 13 bases between. The CDR3 region is CASSLDEWRGYEQYF. The CDR3 bases are TGTGCCAGCAGCTTAGACGAGTGGCGGGGCTACGAGCAGTACTTC.

The V call is TRBV30, the J call TRBJ2-3; the D gene is possibly TRBD1 (6 bases). V was shortened by 3 bases and J by 0 bases, with 10 bases between the two germline ends. In germline, CDR1 is GTSNPN, CDR2 SVGIG (reference sequence). This CDR3 has 14 residues. Here the CDR3 reads CAWSRDTSTDTQYF. As DNA, the CDR3 is TGTGCCTGGAGCCGGGACACCAGCACAGATACGCAGTATTTT.

The chain recombines TRBV3-1 (or the pseudogene TRBV3-2) with TRBJ1-2; D gene unclear. Deletions cut 2 bases from V and 6 bases from J, with 10 bases between. The CDR3 extends over 13 amino acids. The germline V gene encodes CDR1 LGHDT and CDR2 YNNKEL (reference sequence). The CDR3 sequence is CASSQSRGDGYTF. The CDR3 DNA reads as TGTGCCAGCAGCCAAAGTCGCGGCGATGGCTACACCTTC.

This clone was found once. The chain joins TRBV6-5 to TRBJ2-1, with a possible D match to TRBD1 (7 bases). Trimming removed 5 bases from V and 10 bases from J, with 12 bases in between. Germline values: CDR1 MNHEY, CDR2 SVGAGI. The CDR3 is made up of 12 amino acids. CDR3 amino acids: CASSPTGREQFF. In DNA, the CDR3 is TGTGCCAGCAGTCCGACAGGGAGGGAGCAGTTCTTC.

J is TRBJ1-1 and V is TRBV5-1, with D unclear. The CDR3 totals 15 residues. V lost 3 bases and J 1 base, leaving 13 bases between the germline ends. CDR1 and CDR2 from the germline V gene are SGHRS and YFSETQ. CDR3 DNA: TGCGCCAGCAGCTCTCGGAGCGGTAGGAACACTGAAGCTTTCTTT. Translated, it gives CASSSRSGRNTEAFF.

The rearrangement joins TRBV6-2 or TRBV6-3 to TRBJ2-2; no definite D call. Trimming left V 2 bases short and J 4 bases short, with 8 bases between. CDR1 and CDR2 from the germline V gene are MNHEY and SVGEGT. This CDR3 is 14 amino acids long. CDR3 DNA: TGTGCCAGCAGTTACCTCCAGGCCACCGGGGAGCTGTTTTTT. Its protein product is CASSYLQATGELFF.

This chain uses TRBV7-9 with TRBJ2-5, with D perhaps matching TRBD1 (5 bases). Germline V lookup: CDR1 SEHNR, CDR2 FQNEAQ (reference sequence). V was clipped by 5 bases and J by 4 bases, with 11 bases between them. The length of the CDR3 is 13 residues. The CDR3 bases are TGTGCCAGCAGCACAAGGGGCCCAGAGACCCAGTACTTC. This gives the protein CASSTRGPETQYF.

This chain joins TRBV2 and TRBJ2-4, with 14 bases matching TRBD2. The J segment lost 8 bases and the V segment lost 6 bases, leaving 6 bases of the junction unmatched. CDR3 length: 15 residues. Germline V gene lookup returns CDR1 SNHLY and CDR2 FYNNEI. CDR3 DNA: TGTGCCAGCAGGACTAGCGGGGGGGCTTGGGACATTCAGTACTTC. Protein sequence: CASRTSGGAWDIQYF.